This is a list of T cell receptor beta chains from one sample in a study of blood T cell repertoires in COVID-19. Profiling relied on immunoSEQ multiplex PCR, and the TCRdb table lists in-frame clones only, not all of them. The table lists about 130,000 clones, about four fifths of them singletons, with approximately 16% in the top ten. Source material: peripheral blood. The receptor source for this set is a woman aged 50 to 60 with acute or convalescent COVID-19. Both conserved end residues are part of each CDR3. A D gene is named only where the DNA matches it firmly. Some rows mark clone size as missing; the rest say once, few, many or name a class of expanded clone.

clone size: .; V gene: TRBV29-1; D gene: .; J gene: TRBJ1-1; CDR3 DNA: TGCAGCGTTGTAACGCCAGAGGTTCAGAACACTGAAGCTTTCTTT; CDR3 protein: CSVVTPEVQNTEAFF
clone size: .; V gene: TRBV24-1; D gene: TRBD2; J gene: TRBJ2-3; CDR3 DNA: TGTGCCACCAGTGATCCAGGACTAGCGGGGGGAGGGGATACGCAGTATTTT; CDR3 protein: CATSDPGLAGGGDTQYF
clone size: .; V gene: TRBV3-1/TRBV3-2; D gene: .; J gene: TRBJ1-1; CDR3 DNA: TGTGCCAGCAGCCAAGTTCTGGCGAACACTGAAGCTTTCTTT; CDR3 protein: CASSQVLANTEAFF
clone size: .; V gene: TRBV27; D gene: .; J gene: TRBJ1-5; CDR3 DNA: TGTGCCAGCAGTTCACGGGGTAACGGCAATCAGCCCCAGCATTTT; CDR3 protein: CASSSRGNGNQPQHF
clone size: once; V gene: TRBV30; D gene: .; J gene: TRBJ1-4; CDR3 DNA: TGTGCCTGGAGTGGGCCTCTTAGTGGGCGCGATGAAAAACTGTTTTTT; CDR3 protein: CAWSGPLSGRDEKLFF
clone size: .; V gene: TRBV5-8; D gene: .; J gene: TRBJ1-1; CDR3 DNA: TGTGCCAGCAGCTTGTACCCGCCCGGGGTAAATGAAGCTTTCTTT; CDR3 protein: CASSLYPPGVNEAFF
clone size: .; V gene: TRBV2; D gene: .; J gene: TRBJ1-2; CDR3 DNA: TGTGCCAGCAGTGAAGCGGGCAGGGGACGTGGCTACACCTTC; CDR3 protein: CASSEAGRGRGYTF
clone size: .; V gene: TRBV15; D gene: TRBD1; J gene: TRBJ1-6; CDR3 DNA: TGTGCCACCAGCAGAGGACAGGGAGATTCACCCCTCCACTTT; CDR3 protein: CATSRGQGDSPLHF
clone size: .; V gene: TRBV19; D gene: TRBD1; J gene: TRBJ2-2; CDR3 DNA: TGTGCCACCATCGACAGGGCGAACACCGGGGAGCTGTTTTTT; CDR3 protein: CATIDRANTGELFF
clone size: .; V gene: TRBV19; D gene: TRBD2; J gene: TRBJ2-1; CDR3 DNA: TGTGCCAGTAGTAGGACTAGCGGATCCTACAATGAGCAGTTCTTC; CDR3 protein: CASSRTSGSYNEQFF
clone size: .; V gene: TRBV30; D gene: .; J gene: TRBJ2-3; CDR3 DNA: TGTGCCTGGAGTGAACAGCCGGTAAGGCATACGCAGTATTTT; CDR3 protein: CAWSEQPVRHTQYF
clone size: .; V gene: TRBV14; D gene: .; J gene: TRBJ1-4; CDR3 DNA: TGTGCCAGCAGCCCATCGATAGCGGGGGAGGGCGAAAAACTGTTTTTT; CDR3 protein: CASSPSIAGEGEKLFF
clone size: .; V gene: TRBV29-1; D gene: TRBD2; J gene: TRBJ2-2; CDR3 DNA: TGCAGCGTTCCCACACCCGGGGGGGCGAACACCGGGGAGCTGTTTTTT; CDR3 protein: CSVPTPGGANTGELFF
clone size: .; V gene: TRBV19; D gene: TRBD1; J gene: TRBJ1-6; CDR3 DNA: TGTGCCAGTAGCCCGACAGGGCCTTATAATTCACCCCTCCACTTT; CDR3 protein: CASSPTGPYNSPLHF
clone size: .; V gene: TRBV5-1; D gene: .; J gene: TRBJ2-2; CDR3 DNA: TGCGCCAGCAAGCGCGACGACGGAGAGCTGTTTTTT; CDR3 protein: CASKRDDGELFF
clone size: .; V gene: TRBV7-8; D gene: .; J gene: TRBJ2-7; CDR3 DNA: TGTGCCAGCACCCGCGGCGGCTCCTACGAGCAGTACTTC; CDR3 protein: CASTRGGSYEQYF
clone size: .; V gene: TRBV19; D gene: TRBD2; J gene: TRBJ2-1; CDR3 DNA: TGTGCCAGTAGTATACTCGCGGGGGGGCACAATGAGCAGTTCTTC; CDR3 protein: CASSILAGGHNEQFF
clone size: .; V gene: TRBV28; D gene: .; J gene: TRBJ2-7; CDR3 DNA: TGTGCCAGCAGTTTGGCGTTTAGGGGCGAGCAGTACTTC; CDR3 protein: CASSLAFRGEQYF
clone size: .; V gene: TRBV5-1; D gene: TRBD1; J gene: TRBJ2-7; CDR3 DNA: TGCGCCAGCAGCTTCCCTCCGGGACAGACCTACGAGCAGTACTTC; CDR3 protein: CASSFPPGQTYEQYF
clone size: few; V gene: TRBV5-4; D gene: .; J gene: TRBJ2-2; CDR3 DNA: TGTGCCAGCAGCTTGGGTTTGGGGGGTTCGAACACCGGGGAGCTGTTTTTT; CDR3 protein: CASSLGLGGSNTGELFF
clone size: .; V gene: TRBV6-5; D gene: TRBD1; J gene: TRBJ1-1; CDR3 DNA: TGTGCCAGCAGGACAGGGGCGAACACTGAAGCTTTCTTT; CDR3 protein: CASRTGANTEAFF
clone size: .; V gene: TRBV27; D gene: TRBD1; J gene: TRBJ2-7; CDR3 DNA: TGTGCCAGCAGTTTATCGGGACAGGGGCTCCTCTACGAGCAGTACTTC; CDR3 protein: CASSLSGQGLLYEQYF
clone size: .; V gene: TRBV6-5; D gene: TRBD1; J gene: TRBJ1-1; CDR3 DNA: TGTGCCAGCAGACTGACAGGGATGGACACTGAAGCTTTCTTT; CDR3 protein: CASRLTGMDTEAFF
clone size: once; V gene: TRBV4-2; D gene: TRBD1; J gene: TRBJ1-3; CDR3 DNA: TGTGCCAGCAGCCAAGATTTGAGGGGACAGGACACCATATATTTT; CDR3 protein: CASSQDLRGQDTIYF
clone size: .; V gene: TRBV27; D gene: TRBD1; J gene: TRBJ1-2; CDR3 DNA: TGTGCCAGCAGGGGGACAGGCGGGTCGGGCTACACCTTC; CDR3 protein: CASRGTGGSGYTF
clone size: .; V gene: TRBV7-3; D gene: .; J gene: TRBJ2-6; CDR3 DNA: TGTGCCAGCAGTACAACAGCCTCTGGGGCCAACGTCCTGACTTTC; CDR3 protein: CASSTTASGANVLTF
clone size: .; V gene: TRBV28; D gene: TRBD2; J gene: TRBJ2-3; CDR3 DNA: TGTGCCAGCAGTTTATCGCCCGGACTAGGTGCTAGCACAGATACGCAGTATTTT; CDR3 protein: CASSLSPGLGASTDTQYF
clone size: .; V gene: TRBV3-1/TRBV3-2; D gene: .; J gene: TRBJ1-1; CDR3 DNA: TGTGCCAGCAGCAATCAGGGTGGTGAAGCTTTCTTT; CDR3 protein: CASSNQGGEAFF
clone size: .; V gene: TRBV3-1/TRBV3-2; D gene: TRBD1; J gene: TRBJ1-2; CDR3 DNA: TGTGCCAGCAGCCAGGCCCCCGGGACAGGGAGCAGATATGGCTACACCTTC; CDR3 protein: CASSQAPGTGSRYGYTF
clone size: few; V gene: TRBV6-1; D gene: .; J gene: TRBJ2-1; CDR3 DNA: TGTGCCAGCAGTGAAGGGGGACTCCAGTTCTTC; CDR3 protein: CASSEGGLQFF
clone size: .; V gene: TRBV20-1; D gene: TRBD1; J gene: TRBJ1-6; CDR3 DNA: TGCAGTGCTAGTCCCAGGACAGGGCAAGGCGGATTTAGCTCCTATAATTCACCCCTCCACTTT; CDR3 protein: CSASPRTGQGGFSSYNSPLHF
clone size: .; V gene: TRBV12-5; D gene: .; J gene: TRBJ1-1; CDR3 DNA: TGTGCTAGTGCCTTTGGAATGGGGGAGGGGGGCAACACTGAAGCTTTCTTT; CDR3 protein: CASAFGMGEGGNTEAFF
clone size: .; V gene: TRBV28; D gene: TRBD1; J gene: TRBJ1-2; CDR3 DNA: TGTGCCAGCAGTCCGCATCCCCGGGACAGACTCTATGGCTACACCTTC; CDR3 protein: CASSPHPRDRLYGYTF
clone size: .; V gene: TRBV5-1; D gene: .; J gene: TRBJ2-7; CDR3 DNA: TGCGCCAGCAGCTTGGACCCTACCGCTGACGAGCAGTACTTC; CDR3 protein: CASSLDPTADEQYF
clone size: few; V gene: TRBV6-2/TRBV6-3; D gene: TRBD2; J gene: TRBJ2-3; CDR3 DNA: TGTGCCAGCAGTTATAGCGGGGGGGCAGTAGATACGCAGTATTTT; CDR3 protein: CASSYSGGAVDTQYF
clone size: .; V gene: TRBV25-1; D gene: TRBD1; J gene: TRBJ1-4; CDR3 DNA: TGTGCCAGCAGTGAAAGACAGGGCCCAACTAATGAAAAACTGTTTTTT; CDR3 protein: CASSERQGPTNEKLFF
clone size: once; V gene: TRBV5-6; D gene: .; J gene: TRBJ1-1; CDR3 DNA: TGTGCCAGCAGCTTGGGTGGTAGGGGGAGTTATCTAATGAACACTGAAGCTTTCTTT; CDR3 protein: CASSLGGRGSYLMNTEAFF
clone size: .; V gene: TRBV6-5; D gene: TRBD1; J gene: TRBJ1-3; CDR3 DNA: TGTGCCAGCAGTTTCTCGACAGGGGGCACAGGAAACACCATATATTTT; CDR3 protein: CASSFSTGGTGNTIYF
clone size: once; V gene: TRBV6-1; D gene: .; J gene: TRBJ2-2; CDR3 DNA: TGTGCCAGCAGTGACAGGGGTTTTGAAGGGGAGCTGTTTTTT; CDR3 protein: CASSDRGFEGELFF
clone size: .; V gene: TRBV7-2; D gene: .; J gene: TRBJ2-2; CDR3 DNA: TGTGCCAGCAGCTTGGTTTACGGGGGGCCGGGCACCGGGGAGCTGTTTTTT; CDR3 protein: CASSLVYGGPGTGELFF
clone size: few; V gene: TRBV7-2; D gene: TRBD1; J gene: TRBJ2-2; CDR3 DNA: TGTGCCAGCAGCTCCCGGACAGGGTCCACCGGGGAGCTGTTTTTT; CDR3 protein: CASSSRTGSTGELFF
clone size: .; V gene: TRBV10-1; D gene: TRBD1; J gene: TRBJ1-1; CDR3 DNA: TGCGCCAGCAGGGACCGGGACAGGGGGCAGGGGAAAAACACTGAAGCTTTCTTT; CDR3 protein: CASRDRDRGQGKNTEAFF
clone size: .; V gene: TRBV27; D gene: .; J gene: TRBJ2-7; CDR3 DNA: TGTGCCAGCAGTTTATCCCCGGGAACCTACGAGCAGTACTTC; CDR3 protein: CASSLSPGTYEQYF
clone size: .; V gene: TRBV5-1; D gene: TRBD1; J gene: TRBJ2-7; CDR3 DNA: TGCGCCAGCAGGACCGGACAGGGGGCACGCGAGCAGTACTTC; CDR3 protein: CASRTGQGAREQYF
clone size: .; V gene: TRBV28; D gene: TRBD1; J gene: TRBJ1-1; CDR3 DNA: TGTGCCAGCAGTTTCCAGGGGGATAACACTGAAGCTTTCTTT; CDR3 protein: CASSFQGDNTEAFF
clone size: few; V gene: TRBV5-1; D gene: .; J gene: TRBJ1-2; CDR3 DNA: TGCGCCAGCAGCTTGGACAGCACCTATGGCTACACCTTC; CDR3 protein: CASSLDSTYGYTF
clone size: .; V gene: TRBV27; D gene: TRBD1; J gene: TRBJ2-1; CDR3 DNA: TGTGCCAGCAGTACCCCCGTGGAGACAGGGCTTTTTGAGCAGTTCTTC; CDR3 protein: CASSTPVETGLFEQFF
clone size: .; V gene: TRBV6-1; D gene: .; J gene: TRBJ1-1; CDR3 DNA: TGTGCCAGCAGTGAGGTGGCCAAGGCTTTCTTT; CDR3 protein: CASSEVAKAFF